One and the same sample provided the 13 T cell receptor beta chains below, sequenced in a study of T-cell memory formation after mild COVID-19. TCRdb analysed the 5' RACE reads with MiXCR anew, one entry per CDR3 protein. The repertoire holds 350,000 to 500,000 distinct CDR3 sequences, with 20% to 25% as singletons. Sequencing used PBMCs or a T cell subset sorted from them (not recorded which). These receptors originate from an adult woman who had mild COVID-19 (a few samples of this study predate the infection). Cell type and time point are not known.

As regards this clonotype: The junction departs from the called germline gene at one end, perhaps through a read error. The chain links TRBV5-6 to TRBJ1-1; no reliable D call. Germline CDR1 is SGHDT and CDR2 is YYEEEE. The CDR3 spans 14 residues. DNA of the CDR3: TGTGCCAGCACTCCGGCAGTGAGGAACTCTGAAGCTTTCTTT. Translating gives CASTPAVRNSEAFF.

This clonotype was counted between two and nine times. CDR3 protein: CASSLFGTTAGGDQPQHF. CDR3 nucleotides: TGTGCCAGCAGTTTATTTGGCACGACTGCAGGGGGGGATCAGCCCCAGCATTTT. The chain joins TRBV27 to TRBJ1-5; the match to TRBD1 covers 7 bases. In germline, CDR1 is MNHEY, CDR2 SMNVEV (reference sequence). CDR3 length equals 18 residues. The V segment lost 1 base and the J segment 5 bases; nucleotides outside the gene matches: 14.

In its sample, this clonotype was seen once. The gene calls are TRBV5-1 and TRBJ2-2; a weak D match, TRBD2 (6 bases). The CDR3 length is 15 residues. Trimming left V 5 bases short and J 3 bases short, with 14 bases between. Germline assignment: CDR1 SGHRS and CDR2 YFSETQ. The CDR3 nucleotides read TGCGCCAGCAGTCGCGGGGACGGCTACACCGGGGAGCTGTTTTTT. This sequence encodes CASSRGDGYTGELFF.

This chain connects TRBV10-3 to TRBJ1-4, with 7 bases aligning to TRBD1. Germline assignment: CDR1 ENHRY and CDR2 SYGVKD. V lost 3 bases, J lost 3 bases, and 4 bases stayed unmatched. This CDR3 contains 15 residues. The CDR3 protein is CAISEGGAANEKLFF. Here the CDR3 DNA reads TGTGCCATCAGTGAAGGGGGCGCGGCTAATGAAAAACTGTTTTTT.

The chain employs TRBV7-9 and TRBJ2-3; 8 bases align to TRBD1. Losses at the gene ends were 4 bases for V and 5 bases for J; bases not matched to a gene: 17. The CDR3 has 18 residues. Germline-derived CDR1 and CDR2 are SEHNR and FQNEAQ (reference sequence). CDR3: CASSSTALTGEKGDTQYF. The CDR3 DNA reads TGTGCCAGCAGCTCCACTGCCTTGACAGGGGAAAAGGGAGATACGCAGTATTTT. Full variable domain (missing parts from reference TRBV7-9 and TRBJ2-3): DTGVSQNPRHKITKRGQNVTFRCDPISEHNRLYWYRQTLGQGPEFLTYFQNEAQLEKSRLLSDRFSAERPKGSFSTLEIQRTEQGDSAMYLCASSSTALTGEKGDTQYFGPGTRLTVL.

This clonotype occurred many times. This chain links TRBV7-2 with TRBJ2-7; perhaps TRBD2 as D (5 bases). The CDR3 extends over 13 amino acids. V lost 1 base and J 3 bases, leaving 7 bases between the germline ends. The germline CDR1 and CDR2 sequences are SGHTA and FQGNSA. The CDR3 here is CASSLGRDYEQYF. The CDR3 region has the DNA TGTGCCAGCAGCTTAGGCCGGGACTACGAGCAGTACTTC.

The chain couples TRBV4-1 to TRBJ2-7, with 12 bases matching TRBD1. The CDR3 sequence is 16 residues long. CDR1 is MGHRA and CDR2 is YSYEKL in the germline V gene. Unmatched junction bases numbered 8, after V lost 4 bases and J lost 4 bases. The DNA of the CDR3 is TGCGCCAGCAGCCTTGATCTGGGACAGGGGGCTTACGAGCAGTACTTC. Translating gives CASSLDLGQGAYEQYF.

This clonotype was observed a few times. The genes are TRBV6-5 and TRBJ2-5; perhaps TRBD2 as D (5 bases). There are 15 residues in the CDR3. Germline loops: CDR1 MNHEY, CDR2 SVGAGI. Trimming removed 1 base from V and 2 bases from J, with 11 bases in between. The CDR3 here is CASSYWAPGQETQYF. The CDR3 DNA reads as TGTGCCAGCAGTTACTGGGCACCGGGACAAGAGACCCAGTACTTC.

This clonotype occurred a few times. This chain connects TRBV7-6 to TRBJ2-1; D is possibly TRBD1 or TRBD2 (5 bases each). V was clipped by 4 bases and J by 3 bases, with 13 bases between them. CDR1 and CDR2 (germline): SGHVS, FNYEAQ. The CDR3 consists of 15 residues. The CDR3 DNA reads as TGTGCCAGCAGCTCCCCGGGACGAGGCTACAATGAGCAGTTCTTC. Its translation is CASSSPGRGYNEQFF.

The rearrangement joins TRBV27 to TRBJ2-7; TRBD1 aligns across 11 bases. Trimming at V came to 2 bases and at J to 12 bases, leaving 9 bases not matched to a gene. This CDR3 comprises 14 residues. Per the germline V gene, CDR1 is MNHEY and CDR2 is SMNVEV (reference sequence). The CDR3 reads CASSLGGTGGVLYF. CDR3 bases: TGTGCCAGCAGTTTAGGGGGGACAGGGGGTGTTCTGTACTTC.

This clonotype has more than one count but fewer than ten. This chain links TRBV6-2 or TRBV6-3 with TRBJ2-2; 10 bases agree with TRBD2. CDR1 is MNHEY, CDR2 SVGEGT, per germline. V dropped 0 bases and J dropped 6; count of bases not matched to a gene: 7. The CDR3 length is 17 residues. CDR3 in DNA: TGTGCCAGCAGTTACTCATCCGGGACTAGCGTCCCCGGGGAGCTGTTTTTT. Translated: CASSYSSGTSVPGELFF.

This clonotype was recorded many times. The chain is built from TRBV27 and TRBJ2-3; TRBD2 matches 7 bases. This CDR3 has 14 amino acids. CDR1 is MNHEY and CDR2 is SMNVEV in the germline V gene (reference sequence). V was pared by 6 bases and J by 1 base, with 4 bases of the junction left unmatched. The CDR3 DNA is TGTGCCAGCAGATCAGCGGGGCGCACAGATACGCAGTATTTT. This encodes CASRSAGRTDTQYF.

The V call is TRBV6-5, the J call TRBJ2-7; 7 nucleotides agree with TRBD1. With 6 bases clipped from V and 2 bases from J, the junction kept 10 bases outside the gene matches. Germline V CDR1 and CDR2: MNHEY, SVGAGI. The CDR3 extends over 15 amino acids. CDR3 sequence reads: CASSSSVGQAYEQYF. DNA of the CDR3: TGTGCCAGCAGCAGCAGCGTTGGACAGGCCTACGAGCAGTACTTC.